The 17 T cell receptor beta chains reported below all come from one sample, sequenced in a study of HIV-infected children after antiretroviral therapy interruption. RNA-based 3' RACE libraries used unique molecular identifiers. TCRdb independently ran MiXCR on the 3' RACE reads; one entry per CDR3 protein. The sample consists of about 89,000 distinct CDR3 sequences, approximately 6.9% of them appearing once. Treatment specified: PENTA 11 planned treatment interruption arm or continuous ART arm. The sample was CD45RA+ CD4+ T cells from PBMCs, pooled from several time points, taken from a donor given antiretroviral therapy, either interrupted or continuous. Indicated subset: naive CD4+ CD45RA+ CD45RO- T cells. These receptors were taken from a pool of human donors with HIV.

This clonotype occurred many times. The rearrangement links TRBV7-2 to TRBJ1-1, with D uncertain. Germline CDR1 SGHTA, CDR2 FQGNSA. This CDR3 is built from 14 residues. V shed 1 base and J shed 1 base, with 7 bases lying between them. The CDR3 nucleotides are TGTGCCAGCAGCTTAGTTGGAGGGAACACTGAAGCTTTCTTT. It codes for CASSLVGGNTEAFF.

The chain is built from TRBV12-3 or TRBV12-4 and TRBJ2-5; D is uncertain. The CDR3 has 12 amino acids. V lost 6 bases and J lost 0, with 5 bases in between. CDR3 bases: TGTGCCAGCAGCTCGTACCAAGAGACCCAGTACTTC. Protein sequence: CASSSYQETQYF.

This clonotype appeared many times. This chain uses TRBV27 with TRBJ2-5; D perhaps matches TRBD2 (6 bases). CDR1 is MNHEY, CDR2 SMNVEV, per germline (reference sequence). V dropped 5 bases and J dropped 0 bases, with 10 bases sitting between them. The length of the CDR3 is 14 residues. The CDR3 region has the DNA TGTGCCAGCAGTCCCCGGGACTACCAAGAGACCCAGTACTTC. Translation: CASSPRDYQETQYF.

In this sample, this clonotype turned up many times. The CDR3 region is CASGTRQYTDTQYF. CDR3 in DNA: TGTGCCAGCGGGACAAGACAGTACACAGATACGCAGTATTTT. The chain has TRBV2 and TRBJ2-3; tentatively, D is TRBD1 (6 bases). The germline V gene has CDR1 SNHLY and CDR2 FYNNEI. The CDR3 extends over 14 amino acids. The V end lost 8 bases, the J end lost 2 bases, and 14 bases lay between the germline ends. Supplemented by reference TRBV2 and TRBJ2-3, the full variable domain reads EPEVTQTPSHQVTQMGQEVILRCVPISNHLYFYWYRQILGQKVEFLVSFYNNEISEKSEIFDDQFSVERPDGSNFTLKIRSTKLEDSAMYFCASGTRQYTDTQYFGPGTRLTVL.

This clonotype was recorded many times. The chain is built from TRBV19 and TRBJ2-3, with TRBD2 matching 9 bases. CDR3 length: 14 residues. Germline V gene lookup returns CDR1 LNHDA and CDR2 SQIVND (reference sequence). With 6 bases clipped from V and 6 bases from J, the junction kept 7 bases outside the gene matches. In nucleotides, the CDR3 is TGTGCCAGTAGGCTAGCGGGGATAATGGATACGCAGTATTTT. Translation gives CASRLAGIMDTQYF.

In this sample, this clonotype turned up many times. The genes are TRBV12-3 or TRBV12-4 and TRBJ2-5, with 10 bases identical to TRBD2. After removal of 3 bases from V and 1 base from J, the junction contained 11 bases not matched to a gene. This CDR3 is built from 18 residues. CDR3 in amino acids: CASSFRSSGGQLQETQYF. The DNA for the CDR3 is TGTGCCAGCAGTTTTAGGTCTAGCGGGGGCCAACTCCAAGAGACCCAGTACTTC.

Points on this clonotype: A much larger clone is a single base away; this may be a read error. The J gene is TRBJ2-7, the V gene TRBV7-8; no clear D gene. The germline V and J ends were trimmed by 7 bases and 0 bases, with 10 bases remaining between them. This CDR3 comprises 13 residues. Germline V gives CDR1 SGHVS, CDR2 FQNEAQ. This chain's CDR3 is CASNPSDSYEQYF. In DNA form, the CDR3 reads TGTGCCAGCAACCCCTCGGACTCCTACGAGCAGTACTTC.

This clonotype showed up many times. The chain joins TRBV11-2 to TRBJ2-2; no clear D gene. The CDR3 sequence is 15 residues long. The ends were cut back, 5 bases at V and 2 bases at J, with 12 bases in the middle. The germline V gene has CDR1 SGHAT and CDR2 FQNNGV. Written as DNA, the CDR3 is TGTGCCAGCAGCCCCACGATCCAAAACACCGGGGAGCTGTTTTTT. As protein: CASSPTIQNTGELFF.

This clonotype occurred many times. This rearrangement joins TRBV29-1 to TRBJ1-1; D perhaps matches TRBD1 (5 bases). Per the germline V gene, CDR1 is SQVTM and CDR2 is ANQGSEA. The CDR3 sequence is 13 residues long. In nucleotides, the CDR3 is TGCAGTGGCTTTAGGGGTTTGAACACTGAAGCTTTCTTT. It translates to CSGFRGLNTEAFF.

This clonotype was recorded at least ten times. The CDR3 reads CASSPYYTDTQYF. The CDR3 DNA reads as TGTGCCAGCAGTCCCTATTACACAGATACGCAGTATTTT. This chain uses TRBV6-5 with TRBJ2-3, with D unclear. Trimming took off 5 bases at V and 2 bases at J, with 8 bases between the two ends. Germline values: CDR1 MNHEY, CDR2 SVGAGI. The CDR3 extends over 13 amino acids.

V and J are TRBV27 and TRBJ2-1; 8 bases fit TRBD2. Germline V gene sequence: CDR1 MNHEY, CDR2 SMNVEV (reference sequence). V was pared by 8 bases and J by 1 base, with 7 bases of the junction left unmatched. The CDR3 runs 15 residues. CDR3 DNA sequence: TGTGCCAGCCGATTCTTAGCGGGGTCCTACAATGAGCAGTTCTTC. As protein: CASRFLAGSYNEQFF.

In its sample, this clonotype was seen many times. The chain recombines TRBV5-6 with TRBJ1-5, with 9 bases fitting TRBD1. The germline CDR1 and CDR2 sequences are SGHDT and YYEEEE. The CDR3 spans 16 residues. The V and J ends lost 1 base and 3 bases, in that order; junction bases with no gene match: 5. This CDR3 is CASSLRTGVSNQPQHF. The CDR3 DNA sequence: TGTGCCAGCAGCTTGAGGACAGGGGTCTCCAATCAGCCCCAGCATTTT.

This clonotype came up many times. The chain couples TRBV19 to TRBJ2-3, with a possible D match to TRBD1 (6 bases). V shed 0 bases and J shed 5 bases, with 15 bases lying between them. CDR3 length equals 16 residues. Germline CDR1 reads LNHDA; CDR2 reads SQIVND (reference sequence). CDR3: CASSIDLTGFEDTQYF. In nucleotides, the CDR3 is TGTGCCAGTAGTATAGATTTAACAGGGTTTGAAGATACGCAGTATTTT.

This clonotype occurred many times. The rearrangement links TRBV12-3 or TRBV12-4 to TRBJ1-1; possible D gene TRBD1, 5 bases. The V end was cut by 5 bases, the J end by 0 bases, with 13 bases between. The CDR3 has 15 residues. The CDR3 is CASSPGGLLNTEAFF. CDR3 DNA sequence: TGTGCCAGCAGTCCCGGGGGGTTACTGAACACTGAAGCTTTCTTT.

There are a few counts of this clonotype. The chain links TRBV19 to TRBJ1-6; tentatively, D is TRBD1 (5 bases). Trimming shortened V by 1 base and J by 7 bases, and 8 bases separated the two germline ends. Per the germline V gene, CDR1 is LNHDA and CDR2 is SQIVND (reference sequence). CDR3 length: 14 amino acids. As DNA, the CDR3 is TGTGCCAGTAGTATAGGGGGCGGCAATTCACCCCTCCACTTT. This sequence encodes CASSIGGGNSPLHF.

In this sample, this clonotype turned up many times. The rearrangement joins TRBV20-1 to TRBJ2-1, with D perhaps matching TRBD2 (5 bases). The V and J ends lost 0 bases and 0 bases respectively, with 18 bases between them. This CDR3 comprises 18 residues. Germline CDR1 is DFQATT and CDR2 is SNEGSKA (reference sequence). CDR3 residues: CSARDPFRGPSSYNEQFF. The CDR3 region has the DNA TGCAGTGCTAGAGATCCCTTCCGGGGTCCGAGCTCCTACAATGAGCAGTTCTTC.

This clonotype came up many times. This chain uses TRBV5-1 with TRBJ1-1, with D hard to call. The CDR3 loop spans 16 amino acids. The germline gives CDR1 SGHRS, CDR2 YFSETQ. Trimming shortened V by 2 bases and J by 0 bases, and 14 bases separated the two germline ends. The CDR3 spells CASSFGRLTVNTEAFF. For the CDR3, the DNA is TGCGCCAGCAGCTTCGGACGGCTAACGGTGAACACTGAAGCTTTCTTT.